Listed here are 10 T cell receptor beta chains from one sample, sequenced in a study of T cell repertoires in ileal Crohn's disease. Sequencing used immunoSEQ multiplex PCR; TCRdb keeps in-frame clones, though not all of them. The data show 10,000 to 15,000 clones, around 86% seen once. Time point in this sample: neoterminal ileum biopsy at postoperative endoscopy, about 6 months after surgery. Input material: ileal tissue. All receptors come from an adult with Crohn's disease.

The chain employs TRBV5-1 and TRBJ2-3, with 11 bases lining up with TRBD2. Germline V lookup: CDR1 SGHRS, CDR2 YFSETQ. Unmatched junction bases numbered 6, after V lost 6 bases and J lost 3 bases. The CDR3 contains 15 residues. Written as DNA, the CDR3 is TGCGCCAGCACTAAACTAGCGGGAGAAACAGATACGCAGTATTTT. It codes for CASTKLAGETDTQYF.

The chain uses TRBV29-1 and TRBJ1-5; TRBD1 aligns across 7 bases. The CDR3 contains 14 residues. Per germline, CDR1 SQVTM and CDR2 ANQGSEA. Trimming cost V 6 bases and J 2 bases; bases outside gene matches: 7. The CDR3 DNA reads TGCAGCGTGATGACAGGGAACCGCAATCAGCCCCAGCATTTT. This gives the protein CSVMTGNRNQPQHF.

The genes are TRBV7-2 and TRBJ1-5, with D perhaps matching TRBD1 (6 bases). Germline V gives CDR1 SGHTA, CDR2 FQGNSA. The length of the CDR3 is 16 residues. V was clipped by 5 bases and J by 0 bases, with 14 bases between them. The DNA of the CDR3 is TGTGCCAGCAGCAAACAGGGCGGTTATAGCAATCAGCCCCAGCATTTT. Translated: CASSKQGGYSNQPQHF.

The CDR3 DNA reads TGTGCCAGCAGCCGCCACCACAGGGATGGGAACACCGGGGAGCTGTTTTTT. Its protein is CASSRHHRDGNTGELFF. V gene TRBV7-9 combines with J gene TRBJ2-2; perhaps TRBD1 as D (6 bases). Germline V lookup: CDR1 SEHNR, CDR2 FQNEAQ (reference sequence). The CDR3 sequence is 17 residues long. The germline V and J ends were trimmed by 5 bases and 1 base, with 17 bases remaining between them.

This chain connects TRBV5-1 to TRBJ2-5; the D gene is possibly TRBD2 (5 bases). Trimming took 5 bases from V and 5 from J, leaving 10 bases between them. CDR1 and CDR2 (germline): SGHRS, YFSETQ. The CDR3 loop spans 12 amino acids. CDR3 sequence (DNA): TGCGCCAGCAGACTAGTATCGGAGACCCAGTACTTC. It translates to CASRLVSETQYF.

The chain is built from TRBV4-1 and TRBJ1-4; 8 bases line up with TRBD1. Per the germline V gene, CDR1 is MGHRA and CDR2 is YSYEKL. V shed 3 bases, J shed 8 bases, and the junction held 11 bases outside the gene matches. The CDR3 is 16 amino acids. The CDR3 region is CASSHPGQGGREKLFF. For the CDR3, the DNA is TGCGCCAGCAGCCACCCCGGACAGGGAGGACGGGAAAAACTGTTTTTT.

The rearrangement uses TRBV11-2 and TRBJ2-4; TRBD1 matches at 11 bases. With 3 bases clipped from V and 8 bases from J, the junction kept 9 bases outside the gene matches. There are 16 residues in the CDR3. The germline V gene has CDR1 SGHAT and CDR2 FQNNGV. The CDR3 loop is CASSLSGTGGLDIQYF. CDR3 DNA: TGTGCCAGCAGCTTGAGCGGGACAGGGGGTTTGGACATTCAGTACTTC.

The chain employs TRBV5-5 and TRBJ1-2, with TRBD1 as a possible D gene (6 bases). Germline lookup yields CDR1 SGHKS and CDR2 YYEKEE (reference sequence). V lost 1 base to trimming and J lost 8 bases, with 12 bases between them. The CDR3 loop spans 13 amino acids. The CDR3 sequence: CASSLTGSMGYTF. The CDR3, as DNA: TGTGCCAGCAGCTTGACAGGGTCTATGGGCTACACCTTC. Variable domain in full (rest from reference TRBV5-5 and TRBJ1-2): DAGVTQSPTHLIKTRGQQVTLRCSPISGHKSVSWYQQVLGQGPQFIFQYYEKEERGRGNFPDRFSARQFPNYSSELNVNALLLGDSALYLCASSLTGSMGYTFGSGTRLTVV.

The V gene is TRBV28, the J gene TRBJ1-5, with 10 bases fitting TRBD1. The CDR3 covers 15 residues. The V gene end was trimmed by 3 bases and the J gene end by 5 bases; junction bases not matched to a gene: 4. Germline values: CDR1 MDHEN, CDR2 SYDVKM. CDR3 DNA: TGTGCCAGCAGTTTGGGACAGGGGAGATATCAGCCCCAGCATTTT. Translated: CASSLGQGRYQPQHF.

The rearrangement joins TRBV15 to TRBJ2-3; 7 bases align to TRBD2. Germline CDR1 and CDR2: LNHNV and YYDKDF (reference sequence). Unmatched junction bases numbered 7, after V lost 1 base and J lost 0 bases. This CDR3 is built from 17 residues. This CDR3 reads CATSRGRLAASTDTQYF. The CDR3 DNA is TGTGCCACCAGCAGAGGTCGTCTAGCGGCTAGCACAGATACGCAGTATTTT.